This T cell receptor beta chain was documented in a study of blood T cell repertoires in COVID-19. Study-wide background: Italy, Spain and the United States were the sources of the convalescent and acute COVID-19 samples. From T cells, B-cell-depleted T cells, or PBMCs came the material, which was cDNA or gDNA.

While infection was still active, Seattle patients were enrolled and then followed longitudinally. Original processing notes: Quantification of nucleated cells was approximated via reference gene primer amplification. This table comes from immunoSEQ multiplex PCR, and its TCRdb copy is limited to in-frame clones, with some not included. The V and J calls and clone size come from that table; D and trimming were worked out from the DNA. This sample has 150,000 to 200,000 clones; approximately 80% occur once, and the top ten carry approximately 14%. In this sample, this clone turned up a few times. The receptor was isolated from a woman in her sixties or seventies with COVID-19, enrolled during active disease. Sequenced input: peripheral blood.

The CDR3 protein is CASSLSQVRRSNYEQYF. CDR3 sequence (DNA): TGCGCCAGCAGCTTGTCCCAGGTCAGGCGATCGAACTACGAGCAGTACTTC. The V gene is TRBV5-1, the J gene TRBJ2-7, with no clear D. The CDR3 runs to 17 residues. V lost 1 base and J lost 3, with 20 bases in between. CDR1 and CDR2 from the germline V gene are SGHRS and YFSETQ.